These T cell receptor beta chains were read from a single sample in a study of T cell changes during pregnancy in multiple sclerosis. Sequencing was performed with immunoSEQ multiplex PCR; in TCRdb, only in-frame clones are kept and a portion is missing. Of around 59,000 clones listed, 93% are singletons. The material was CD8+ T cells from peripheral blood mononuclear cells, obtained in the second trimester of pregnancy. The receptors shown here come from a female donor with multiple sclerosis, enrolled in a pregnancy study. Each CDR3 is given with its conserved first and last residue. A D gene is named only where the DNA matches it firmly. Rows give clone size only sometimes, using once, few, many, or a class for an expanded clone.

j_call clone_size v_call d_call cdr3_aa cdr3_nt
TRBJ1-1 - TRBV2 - CASHTGLGATEAFF TGTGCCAGCCATACTGGGCTGGGCGCCACTGAAGCTTTCTTT
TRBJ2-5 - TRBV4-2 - CASSQALASQETQYF TGTGCCAGCAGCCAAGCCCTAGCGTCGCAAGAGACCCAGTACTTC
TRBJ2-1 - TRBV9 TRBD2 CASSVPTSGSQEQFF TGTGCCAGCAGCGTACCCACTAGCGGGAGTCAGGAGCAGTTCTTC
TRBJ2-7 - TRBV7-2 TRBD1 CASSRTGGHYEQYF TGTGCCAGCAGCCGGACAGGGGGGCACTACGAGCAGTACTTC
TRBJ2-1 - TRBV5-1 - CASSWGTRGVVDNEQFF TGCGCCAGCAGCTGGGGGACCCGCGGGGTAGTGGACAATGAGCAGTTCTTC
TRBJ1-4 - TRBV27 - CASSPAGVTNEKLFF TGTGCCAGCAGTCCCGCCGGGGTCACTAATGAAAAACTGTTTTTT
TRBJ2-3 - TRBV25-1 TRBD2 CASSDRSGNTQYF TGTGCCAGCAGTGATCGTAGCGGGAATACGCAGTATTTT
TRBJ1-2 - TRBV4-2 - CASSQAATGLGYGYTF TGTGCCAGCAGCCAAGCAGCGACAGGACTTGGCTATGGCTACACCTTC
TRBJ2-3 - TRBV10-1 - CASSGGLFTDTQYF TGCGCCAGCAGTGGCGGACTGTTCACAGATACGCAGTATTTT
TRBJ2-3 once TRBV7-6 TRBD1 CASSLETGDTQYF TGTGCCAGCAGCTTAGAGACAGGGGATACGCAGTATTTT
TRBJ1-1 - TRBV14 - CASSQVGGNTEAFF TGTGCCAGCAGCCAAGTAGGAGGTAACACTGAAGCTTTCTTT
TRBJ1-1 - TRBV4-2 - CASSQPDSSYNWNTEAFF TGTGCCAGCAGCCAACCGGACAGTTCCTATAACTGGAACACTGAAGCTTTCTTT
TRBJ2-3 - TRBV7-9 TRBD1 CASSWVDRGIDTQYF TGTGCCAGCAGCTGGGTTGACAGGGGAATAGATACGCAGTATTTT
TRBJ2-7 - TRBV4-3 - CASSQYLRYEQYF TGCGCCAGCAGCCAATACCTCCGGTACGAGCAGTACTTC
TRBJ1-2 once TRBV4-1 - CASSQVTEANYGYTF TGCGCCAGCAGCCAAGTTACAGAAGCTAACTATGGCTACACCTTC
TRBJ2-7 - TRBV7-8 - CASSPTSGPQEQYF TGTGCCAGCAGCCCGACGAGCGGGCCCCAGGAGCAGTACTTC
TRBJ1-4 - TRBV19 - CASSLRGSVTATNEKLFF TGTGCCAGTAGTCTCAGGGGTAGTGTCACCGCAACTAATGAAAAACTGTTTTTT
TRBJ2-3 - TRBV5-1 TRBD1 CASSGRGSESTDTQYF TGCGCCAGCAGCGGCAGGGGGTCGGAAAGCACAGATACGCAGTATTTT
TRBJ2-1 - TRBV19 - CASSSLSYNEQFF TGTGCCAGTAGTTCCCTCTCCTACAATGAGCAGTTCTTC
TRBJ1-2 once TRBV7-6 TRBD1 CASSSTVQGAANYGYTF TGTGCCAGCAGCTCAACCGTTCAGGGGGCGGCTAACTATGGCTACACCTTC
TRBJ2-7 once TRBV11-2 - CASSLVVGTDYEQYF TGTGCCAGCAGCTTAGTCGTCGGCACAGACTACGAGCAGTACTTC
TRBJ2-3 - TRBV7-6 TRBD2 CASSLVQRGGKDTQYF TGTGCCAGCAGCTTAGTGCAGCGGGGGGGCAAAGATACGCAGTATTTT
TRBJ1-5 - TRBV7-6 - CASSLGGRNQPQHF TGTGCCAGCAGCTTAGGGGGCCGAAATCAGCCCCAGCATTTT
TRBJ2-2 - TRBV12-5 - CASGLGGPGELFF TGTGCTAGTGGCCTAGGGGGACCCGGGGAGCTGTTTTTT
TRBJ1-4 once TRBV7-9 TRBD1 CASSLNEGADEKLFF TGTGCCAGCAGCCTCAACGAGGGGGCAGATGAAAAACTGTTTTTT
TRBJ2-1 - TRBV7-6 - CASSLTYREIDNEQFF TGTGCCAGCAGCTTAACTTACAGGGAGATAGATAATGAGCAGTTCTTC
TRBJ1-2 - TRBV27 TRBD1 CASSPGQASPYGYTF TGTGCCAGCAGTCCCGGACAGGCTTCCCCCTATGGCTACACCTTC
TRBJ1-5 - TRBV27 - CASSLSGGLNQPQHF TGTGCCAGCAGTTTATCAGGGGGACTAAATCAGCCCCAGCATTTT
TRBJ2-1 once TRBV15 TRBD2 CATREGLAGDEQFF TGTGCCACCAGGGAGGGATTAGCGGGAGATGAGCAGTTCTTC
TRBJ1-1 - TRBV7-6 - CASSLALWQGGNTEAFF TGTGCCAGCAGCTTAGCGCTCTGGCAGGGAGGTAACACTGAAGCTTTCTTT
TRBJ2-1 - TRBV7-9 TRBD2 CASSLVLAGNEQFF TGTGCCAGCAGCTTAGTACTAGCGGGGAATGAGCAGTTCTTC
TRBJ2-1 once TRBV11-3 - CASSLRRGAYNEQFF TGTGCCAGCAGCTTACGTAGAGGAGCCTACAATGAGCAGTTCTTC
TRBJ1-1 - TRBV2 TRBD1 CASSNTGQGDTEAFF TGTGCCAGCAGTAATACAGGACAGGGAGACACTGAAGCTTTCTTT
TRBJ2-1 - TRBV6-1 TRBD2 CASSAQPGTSGPSYNEQFF TGTGCCAGCAGTGCCCAACCCGGGACTAGCGGCCCTTCCTACAATGAGCAGTTCTTC
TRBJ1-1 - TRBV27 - CASSLGLGLPGTEAFF TGTGCCAGCAGTTTAGGTCTGGGCCTCCCAGGGACTGAAGCTTTCTTT
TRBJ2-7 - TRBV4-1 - CASSQDQYYEQYF TGCGCCAGCAGCCAAGACCAGTACTACGAGCAGTACTTC
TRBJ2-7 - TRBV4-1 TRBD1 CASSQPGQRTYEQYF TGCGCCAGCAGCCAACCGGGACAGCGGACCTACGAGCAGTACTTC
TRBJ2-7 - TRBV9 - CASSVGGDLNYEQYF TGTGCCAGCAGCGTAGGGGGAGACCTCAACTACGAGCAGTACTTC
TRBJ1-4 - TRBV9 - CASSVEPGGANEKLFF TGTGCCAGCAGCGTAGAACCTGGAGGAGCTAATGAAAAACTGTTTTTT
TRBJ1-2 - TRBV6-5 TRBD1 CASSYSETGADGYTF TGTGCCAGCAGTTACTCCGAGACAGGGGCGGATGGCTACACCTTC
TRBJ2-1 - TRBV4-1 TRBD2 CASSRSGGSYNEQFF TGCGCCAGCAGCCGGAGCGGGGGATCCTACAATGAGCAGTTCTTC
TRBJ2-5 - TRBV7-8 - CASSFYRLGETQYF TGTGCCAGCAGCTTCTACAGGCTCGGGGAGACCCAGTACTTC
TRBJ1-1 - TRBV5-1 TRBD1 CASSSGQTMNTEAFF TGCGCCAGCAGCTCGGGACAGACAATGAACACTGAAGCTTTCTTT
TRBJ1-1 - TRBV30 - CAWSPSGNTEAFF TGTGCCTGGAGTCCGTCCGGGAACACTGAAGCTTTCTTT
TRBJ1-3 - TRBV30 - CAWSSPTDSSGNTIYF TGTGCCTGGAGTTCCCCGACAGATTCCTCTGGAAACACCATATATTTT
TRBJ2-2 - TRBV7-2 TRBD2 CASSLVVGLAGGLGELFF TGTGCCAGCAGCTTAGTAGTGGGCTTAGCGGGAGGCCTCGGGGAGCTGTTTTTT
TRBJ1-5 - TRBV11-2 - CASSLDAGYNQPQHF TGTGCCAGCAGCTTAGACGCGGGGTACAATCAGCCCCAGCATTTT
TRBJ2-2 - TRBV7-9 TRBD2 CASSSPGLAGTGELFF TGTGCCAGCAGCTCGCCGGGACTAGCGGGCACCGGGGAGCTGTTTTTT
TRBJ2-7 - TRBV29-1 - CSVALNERAPYEQYF TGCAGCGTGGCCCTTAACGAGAGGGCTCCCTACGAGCAGTACTTC
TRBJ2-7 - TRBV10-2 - CASSEALDYSRDYEQYF TGCGCCAGCAGTGAGGCCCTTGACTATTCCCGGGACTACGAGCAGTACTTC
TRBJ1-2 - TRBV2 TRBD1 CASSTQTGTGGLSYTF TGTGCCAGCAGTACGCAAACCGGGACAGGGGGACTTAGCTACACCTTC
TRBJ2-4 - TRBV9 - CASSPGVKTKNIQYF TGTGCCAGCAGCCCAGGGGTGAAGACCAAAAACATTCAGTACTTC